These T cell receptor beta chains were read from a single sample in a study of neurological immune-mediated disorders. TCRdb reanalysed the 5' RACE reads using MiXCR and keeps one entry per CDR3 protein. This repertoire shows some 70,000 distinct CDR3 sequences, roughly 4.5% found once; its top ten account for about 6.9%. The sample taken for sequencing was PBMCs. These receptors all stem from a man aged 25 to 45 with multiple sclerosis. The conserved cysteine and the conserved F or W are not part of the CDR3 here. Not all rows give a size; the values are once, few, many and, for expanded clones, a class.

>TRBV24-1|TRBJ1-5|few
ATTRDHRDRGYNQPQH
>TRBV7-9|TRBJ2-2|many
ASSPRLNTGELF
>TRBV3-1|TRBJ1-1|many
ASRRDSGLNTEAF
>TRBV4-2|TRBJ2-2|few
ASSLPGGGNTGELF
>TRBV3-1|TRBJ2-7|.
ASSQAAGEQY
>TRBV29-1|TRBJ1-1|many
STTGEYTEAF
>TRBV12-3/TRBV12-4|TRBJ2-3|few
ASSLSGGQDTQY
>TRBV5-6|TRBJ1-4|many
ASSLAWDRGEKLF
>TRBV5-8|TRBJ1-5|many
ASSLYGTGGAKPQH
>TRBV29-1|TRBJ1-5|many
SVEEGEGGNQPQH
>TRBV5-1|TRBJ1-2|few
ASSLEGTANYGYT
>TRBV24-1|TRBJ2-3|few
ATSDKLGSSRGDTQY
>TRBV3-1|TRBJ2-3|many
ASSPAYGARDTQY
>TRBV18|TRBJ2-2|many
ASSPLGQLNTGELF
>TRBV12-3/TRBV12-4|TRBJ1-4|many
ASSQQGGKLF
>TRBV29-1|TRBJ1-1|many
SYRTERNEAF
>TRBV11-2|TRBJ1-1|many
ASSLRWGTEAF
>TRBV20-1|TRBJ1-2|few
SAGGTPEGYT
>TRBV4-2|TRBJ2-7|many
ASSQDMGRMRTQY
>TRBV4-1|TRBJ2-2|many
ASSPEGQARGELF
>TRBV5-1|TRBJ1-2|.
ASSLEGTDYGYT
>TRBV5-1|TRBJ1-1|many
ASSLGGALNTEAF
>TRBV7-8|TRBJ1-1|.
ASSAPRIEAF
>TRBV5-1|TRBJ2-1|few
ASSRSFARIDNEQF